Each of the 23 T cell receptor beta chains below was sequenced from the same sample in a study of T cells expressing NK-cell markers. TCRdb reanalyzed the 5' RACE reads and collapses them to one entry per CDR3 protein, without DNA. This repertoire includes roughly 120,000 distinct CDR3 sequences. Sequencing was carried out using blood T cells: a sorted CD56 or NKG2C T cell subset, CD4+ or CD8+ T cells, or bulk PBMC T cells (not recorded which). The receptors were sampled from a woman aged 18 to 69 in good health.

V usage is TRBV9 and J usage is TRBJ2-1; the TCRdb D gene call, TRBD1, has no DNA to confirm it. This CDR3 has 15 amino acids. Germline assignment: CDR1 SGDLS and CDR2 YYNGEE. This chain's CDR3 is CASSLGGVSYNEQFF.

V and J are TRBV30 and TRBJ1-5; checking the TCRdb D call of TRBD1 is not possible without DNA. CDR1 GTSNPN and CDR2 SVGIG come from the germline V gene (reference sequence). The CDR3 has 13 residues. CDR3 protein: CAWSEDSGQPQHF. Variable domain in full (rest from reference TRBV30 and TRBJ1-5): SQTIHQWPATLVQPVGSPLSLECTVEGTSNPNLYWYRQAAGRGLQLLFYSVGIGQISSEVPQNLSASRPQDRQFILSSKKLLLSDSGFYLCAWSEDSGQPQHFGDGTRLSIL.

This rearrangement joins TRBV7-9 to TRBJ2-3; with no DNA, the TCRdb D assignment of TRBD2 cannot be verified. Germline values: CDR1 SEHNR, CDR2 FQNEAQ (reference sequence). This CDR3 has 15 residues. The CDR3 protein is CASSLGREDSNTQYF.

The chain has TRBV20-1 and TRBJ2-3; the D call from TCRdb, TRBD2, cannot be confirmed without DNA. From germline, CDR1 is DFQATT and CDR2 SNEGSKA (reference sequence). The CDR3 extends over 16 amino acids. CDR3 sequence: CSAKVWDYLSTDTQYF.

The chain carries TRBV7-9 and TRBJ1-1; the D call from TCRdb, TRBD1, cannot be confirmed without DNA. Germline V lookup: CDR1 SEHNR, CDR2 FQNEAQ (reference sequence). The CDR3 length is 15 residues. CDR3 loop: CASSLSPGRNTEAFF.

The V gene is TRBV24-1, the J gene TRBJ2-3; the TRBD1 assignment by TCRdb is unverifiable without DNA. CDR1 and CDR2 from the germline V gene are KGHDR and SFDVKD. The CDR3 contains 14 residues. The CDR3 loop reads CATAPGASTDTQYF.

The rearrangement uses TRBV24-1 and TRBJ2-5; lacking DNA, the TRBD2 call made by TCRdb goes unchecked. CDR1 KGHDR and CDR2 SFDVKD come from the germline V gene. The CDR3 has 17 residues. The CDR3 sequence is CATSDSRDSGGRETQYF.

CDR3 residues: CASSVNPLTNTGELFF. The rearrangement links TRBV9 to TRBJ2-2. From germline, CDR1 is SGDLS and CDR2 YYNGEE. The CDR3 is 16 amino acids.

The CDR3 protein is CASQGTGPPGELFF. This chain joins TRBV6-1 and TRBJ2-2; TCRdb reports TRBD1, a call that lacks DNA to check it against. The CDR3 is 14 residues long. Germline V gene lookup returns CDR1 MNHNS and CDR2 SASEGT.

The V call is TRBV5-6, the J call TRBJ2-1; TCRdb calls TRBD2, which cannot be checked without DNA. The CDR3 sequence is 16 residues long. Germline CDR1 reads SGHDT; CDR2 reads YYEEEE. This chain's CDR3 is CASSVGTSGSWYEQFF. Supplemented by reference TRBV5-6 and TRBJ2-1, the full variable domain reads DAGVTQSPTHLIKTRGQQVTLRCSPKSGHDTVSWYQQALGQGPQFIFQYYEEEERQRGNFPDRFSGHQFPNYSSELNVNALLLGDSALYLCASSVGTSGSWYEQFFGPGTRLTVL.

This chain uses TRBV3-1 with TRBJ2-3; lacking DNA, the TRBD2 call made by TCRdb goes unchecked. Germline V gives CDR1 LGHDT, CDR2 YNNKEL (reference sequence). This CDR3 comprises 16 residues. The chain's CDR3 is CASSQGLAGATDTQYF.

The chain employs TRBV7-9 and TRBJ2-5; checking the TCRdb D call of TRBD1 is not possible without DNA. This CDR3 comprises 17 residues. CDR1 is SEHNR, CDR2 FQNEAQ, per germline (reference sequence). CDR3 protein: CASSLAGFGALGETQYF.

The V call is TRBV21-1, the J call TRBJ2-3; TCRdb outputs TRBD1, but without DNA this stays unchecked. TRBV21-1 represents a pseudogene. The CDR3 covers 12 residues. The CDR3: CASSKQGDTQYF.

The chain uses TRBV27 and TRBJ2-5. CDR1 is MNHEY, CDR2 SMNVEV, per germline (reference sequence). The CDR3 contains 13 residues. The CDR3 reads CASRGRSQETQYF.

This chain uses TRBV12-3 or TRBV12-4 with TRBJ1-6. The CDR3 sequence is 13 residues long. The CDR3 is CASSLLGDSPLHF.

The chain joins TRBV28 to TRBJ2-1; TCRdb returns TRBD2, unconfirmable since there is no DNA. The CDR3 length is 17 residues. Germline V lookup: CDR1 MDHEN, CDR2 SYDVKM. The CDR3 loop reads CASSLFFWTSGYNEQFF.

The chain recombines TRBV4-1 with TRBJ1-1. The CDR3 runs to 14 residues. CDR1 is MGHRA, CDR2 YSYEKL, per germline. The CDR3 loop is CASSQDFGDTEAFF.

The chain carries TRBV9 and TRBJ2-7; checking the TCRdb D call of TRBD2 is not possible without DNA. The V gene's germline CDR1 is SGDLS and CDR2 YYNGEE. The CDR3 length is 15 residues. CDR3 sequence: CASSVTGTLGSEQYF. The full variable domain, with the rest looked up from reference TRBV9 and TRBJ2-7, is DSGVTQTPKHLITATGQRVTLRCSPRSGDLSVYWYQQSLDQGLQFLIQYYNGEERAKGNILERFSAQQFPDLHSELNLSSLELGDSALYFCASSVTGTLGSEQYFGPGTRLTVT.

The gene calls are TRBV11-2 and TRBJ2-1. The germline CDR1 and CDR2 sequences are SGHAT and FQNNGV. The CDR3 consists of 18 residues. The CDR3 protein is CASSLGVMAGAPYNEQFF.

This chain connects TRBV6-1 to TRBJ1-5; TCRdb selects TRBD1, and the lack of DNA leaves this call unchecked. This CDR3 comprises 14 residues. In germline, CDR1 is MNHNS, CDR2 SASEGT. The CDR3 loop is CASSPRTGNQPQHF.

V and J are TRBV28 and TRBJ2-1; TCRdb's D call of TRBD1 is untestable without DNA. CDR3 length equals 14 residues. Germline V gene sequence: CDR1 MDHEN, CDR2 SYDVKM. The CDR3 sequence is CASSSAGEYNEQFF.

This chain links TRBV7-2 with TRBJ2-3; TCRdb indicates TRBD2, and absent DNA this call remains unverified. Germline V gene lookup returns CDR1 SGHTA and CDR2 FQGNSA. The CDR3 is made up of 13 amino acids. Here the CDR3 reads CASVLGGGDTQYF.

The rearrangement uses TRBV7-3 and TRBJ2-1. The CDR3 loop spans 15 amino acids. Germline V CDR1 and CDR2: SGHTA, FQGTGA. CDR3 loop: CASSDGQGPYNEQFF.